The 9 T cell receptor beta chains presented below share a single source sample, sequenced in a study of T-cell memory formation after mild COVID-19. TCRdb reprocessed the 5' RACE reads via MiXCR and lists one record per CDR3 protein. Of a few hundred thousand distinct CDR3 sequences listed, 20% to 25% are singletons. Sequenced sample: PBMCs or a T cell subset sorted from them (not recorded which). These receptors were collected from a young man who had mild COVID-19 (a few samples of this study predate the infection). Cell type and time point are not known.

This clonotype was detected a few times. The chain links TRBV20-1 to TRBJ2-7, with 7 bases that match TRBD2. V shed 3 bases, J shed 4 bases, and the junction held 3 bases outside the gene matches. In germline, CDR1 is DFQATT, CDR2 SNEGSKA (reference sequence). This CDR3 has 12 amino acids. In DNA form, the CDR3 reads TGCAGTGCTAGCCGGCGGGGGTACGAGCAGTACTTC. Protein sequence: CSASRRGYEQYF.

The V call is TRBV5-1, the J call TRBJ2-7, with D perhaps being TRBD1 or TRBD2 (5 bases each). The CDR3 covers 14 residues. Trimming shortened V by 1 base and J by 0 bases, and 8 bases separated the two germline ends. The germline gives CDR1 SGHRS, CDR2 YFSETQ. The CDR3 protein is CASSLFGGSYEQYF. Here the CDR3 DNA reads TGCGCCAGCAGCTTGTTTGGGGGCTCCTACGAGCAGTACTTC.

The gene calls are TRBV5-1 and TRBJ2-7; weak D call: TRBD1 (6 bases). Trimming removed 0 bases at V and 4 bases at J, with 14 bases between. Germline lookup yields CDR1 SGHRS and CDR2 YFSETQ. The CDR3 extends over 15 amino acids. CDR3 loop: CASSLGAGDLYEQYF. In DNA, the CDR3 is TGCGCCAGCAGCTTGGGGGCAGGGGATCTGTACGAGCAGTACTTC.

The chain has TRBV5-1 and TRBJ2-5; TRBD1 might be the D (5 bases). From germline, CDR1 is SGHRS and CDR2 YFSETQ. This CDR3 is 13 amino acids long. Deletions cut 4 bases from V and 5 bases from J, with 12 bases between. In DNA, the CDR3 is TGCGCCAGCAGCCCCCGGACAATGGAGACCCAGTACTTC. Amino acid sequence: CASSPRTMETQYF. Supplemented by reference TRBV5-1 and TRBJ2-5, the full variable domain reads KAGVTQTPRYLIKTRGQQVTLSCSPISGHRSVSWYQQTPGQGLQFLFEYFSETQRNKGNFPGRFSGRQFSNSRSEMNVSTLELGDSALYLCASSPRTMETQYFGPGTRLLVL.

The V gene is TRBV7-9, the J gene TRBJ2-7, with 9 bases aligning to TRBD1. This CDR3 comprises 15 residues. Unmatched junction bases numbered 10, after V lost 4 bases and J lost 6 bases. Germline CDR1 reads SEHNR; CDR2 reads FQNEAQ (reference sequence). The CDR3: CASSSPRDRAAEQYV. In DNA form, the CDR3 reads TGTGCCAGCAGCTCCCCCCGGGACAGGGCGGCCGAGCAGTACGTC.

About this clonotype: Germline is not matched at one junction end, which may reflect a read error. CDR3 DNA sequence: TGTGCCAGCAGCTACTTCGACAGTAGCACTGAAGCTTTCTTT. Translating gives CASSYFDSSTEAFF. The rearrangement uses TRBV6-6 and TRBJ1-1; D may be TRBD1 (5 bases). The germline V gene encodes CDR1 MNHNY and CDR2 SVGAGI (reference sequence). This CDR3 spans 14 amino acids.

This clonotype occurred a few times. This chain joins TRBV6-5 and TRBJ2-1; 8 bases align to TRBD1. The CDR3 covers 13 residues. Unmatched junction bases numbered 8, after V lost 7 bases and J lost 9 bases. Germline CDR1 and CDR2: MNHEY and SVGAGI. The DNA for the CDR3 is TGTGCCAGCACCGGGACAGGCTTCTCTGAGCAGTTCTTC. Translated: CASTGTGFSEQFF.

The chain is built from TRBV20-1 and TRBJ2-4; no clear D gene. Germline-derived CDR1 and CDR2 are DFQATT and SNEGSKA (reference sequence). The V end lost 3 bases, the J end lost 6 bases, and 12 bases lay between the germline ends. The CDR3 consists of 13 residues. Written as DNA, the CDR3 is TGCAGTGCTAGCAGTGATATCGGAAACATTCAGTACTTC. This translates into CSASSDIGNIQYF.

The CDR3 DNA sequence: TGCGCCAGCAGCTTGGATCCAGGGGCAGATACGCAGTATTTT. Translation gives CASSLDPGADTQYF. V usage is TRBV5-1 and J usage is TRBJ2-3; the D gene is possibly TRBD1 (6 bases). Germline V gene sequence: CDR1 SGHRS, CDR2 YFSETQ. Trimming cost V 0 bases and J 4 bases, with 9 bases left between them. The CDR3 consists of 14 residues.